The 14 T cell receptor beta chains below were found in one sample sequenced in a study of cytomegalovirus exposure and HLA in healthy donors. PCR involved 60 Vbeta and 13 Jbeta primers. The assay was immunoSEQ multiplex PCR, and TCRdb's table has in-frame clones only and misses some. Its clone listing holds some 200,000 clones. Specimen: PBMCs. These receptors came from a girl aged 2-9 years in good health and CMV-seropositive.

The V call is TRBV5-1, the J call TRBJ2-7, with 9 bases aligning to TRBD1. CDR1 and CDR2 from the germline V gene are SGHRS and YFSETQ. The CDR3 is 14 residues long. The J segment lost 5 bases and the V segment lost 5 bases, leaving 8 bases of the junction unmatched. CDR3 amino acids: CASRDGTGSDEQYF. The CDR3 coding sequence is TGCGCCAGCAGGGACGGGACAGGGTCGGACGAGCAGTACTTC.

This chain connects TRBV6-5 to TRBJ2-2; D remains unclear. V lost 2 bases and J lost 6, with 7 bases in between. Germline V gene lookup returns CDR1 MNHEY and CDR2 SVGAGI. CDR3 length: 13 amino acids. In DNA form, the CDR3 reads TGTGCCAGCAGTTACACAGTCGCCGGGGAGCTGTTTTTT. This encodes CASSYTVAGELFF.

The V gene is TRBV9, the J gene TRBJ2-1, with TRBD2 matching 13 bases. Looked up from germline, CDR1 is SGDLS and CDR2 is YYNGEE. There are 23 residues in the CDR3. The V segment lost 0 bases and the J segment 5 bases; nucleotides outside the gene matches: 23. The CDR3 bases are TGTGCCAGCAGCGTAGATCCCCAAATAACACTAGCGGGAGGGTCCCCCCACAACAATGAGCAGTTCTTC. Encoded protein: CASSVDPQITLAGGSPHNNEQFF.

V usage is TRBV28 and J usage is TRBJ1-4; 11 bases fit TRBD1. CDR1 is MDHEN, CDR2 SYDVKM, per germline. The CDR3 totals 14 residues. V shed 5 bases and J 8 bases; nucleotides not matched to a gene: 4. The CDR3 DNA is TGTGCCAGCAGTCGGGACAGGGGGTGGGAAAAACTGTTTTTT. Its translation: CASSRDRGWEKLFF.

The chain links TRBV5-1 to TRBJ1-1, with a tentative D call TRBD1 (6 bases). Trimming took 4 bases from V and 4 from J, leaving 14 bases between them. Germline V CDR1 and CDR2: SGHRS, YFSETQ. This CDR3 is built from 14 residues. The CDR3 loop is CASSRDRSGTEAFF. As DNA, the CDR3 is TGCGCCAGCAGCCGCGACAGGAGCGGCACTGAAGCTTTCTTT.

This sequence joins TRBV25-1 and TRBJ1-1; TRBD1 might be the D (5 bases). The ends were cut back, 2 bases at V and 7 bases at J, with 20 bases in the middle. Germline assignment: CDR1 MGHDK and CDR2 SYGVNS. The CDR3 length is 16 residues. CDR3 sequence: CASSEDGGFRTGEAFF. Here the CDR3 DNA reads TGTGCCAGCAGTGAAGATGGGGGGTTTCGAACAGGTGAAGCTTTCTTT.

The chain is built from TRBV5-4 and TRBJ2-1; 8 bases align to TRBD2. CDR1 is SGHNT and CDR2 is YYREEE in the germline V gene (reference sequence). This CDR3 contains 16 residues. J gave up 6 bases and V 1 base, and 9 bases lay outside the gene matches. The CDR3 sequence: CASSLLAGHPSNEQFF. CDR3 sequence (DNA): TGTGCCAGCAGCTTGCTAGCGGGCCACCCATCCAATGAGCAGTTCTTC.

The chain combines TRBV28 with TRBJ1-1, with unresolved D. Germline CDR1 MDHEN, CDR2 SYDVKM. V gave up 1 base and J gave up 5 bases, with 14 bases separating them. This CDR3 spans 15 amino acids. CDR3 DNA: TGTGCCAGCAGTTTATTGTTCTCCAGGCTTACTGAAGCTTTCTTT. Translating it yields CASSLLFSRLTEAFF.

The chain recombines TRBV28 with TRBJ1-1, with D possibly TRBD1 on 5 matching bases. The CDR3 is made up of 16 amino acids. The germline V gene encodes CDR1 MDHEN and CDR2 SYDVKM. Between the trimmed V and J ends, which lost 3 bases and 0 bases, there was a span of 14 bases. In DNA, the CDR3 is TGTGCCAGCAGTTTCCCGGCAGGGCGAATGAACACTGAAGCTTTCTTT. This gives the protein CASSFPAGRMNTEAFF. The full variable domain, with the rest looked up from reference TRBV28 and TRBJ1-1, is DVKVTQSSRYLVKRTGEKVFLECVQDMDHENMFWYRQDPGLGLRLIYFSYDVKMKEKGDIPEGYSVSREKKERFSLILESASTNQTSMYLCASSFPAGRMNTEAFFGQGTRLTVV.

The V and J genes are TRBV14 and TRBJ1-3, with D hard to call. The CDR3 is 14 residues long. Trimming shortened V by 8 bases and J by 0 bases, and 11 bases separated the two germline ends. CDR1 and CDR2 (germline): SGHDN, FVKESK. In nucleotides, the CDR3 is TGTGCCAGCTTAACAGAATTCTCTGGAAACACCATATATTTT. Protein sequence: CASLTEFSGNTIYF.

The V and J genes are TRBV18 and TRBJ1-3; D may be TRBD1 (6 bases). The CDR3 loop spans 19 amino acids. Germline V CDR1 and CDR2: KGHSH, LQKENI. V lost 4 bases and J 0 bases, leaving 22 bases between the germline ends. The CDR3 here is CASSLLVRGGSHSGNTIYF. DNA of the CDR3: TGTGCCAGCTCACTATTGGTTCGTGGGGGCTCGCACTCTGGAAACACCATATATTTT. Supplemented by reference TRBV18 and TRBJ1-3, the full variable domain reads NAGVMQNPRHLVRRRGQEARLRCSPMKGHSHVYWYRQLPEEGLKFMVYLQKENIIDESGMPKERFSAEFPKEGPSILRIQQVVRGDSAAYFCASSLLVRGGSHSGNTIYFGEGSWLTVV.

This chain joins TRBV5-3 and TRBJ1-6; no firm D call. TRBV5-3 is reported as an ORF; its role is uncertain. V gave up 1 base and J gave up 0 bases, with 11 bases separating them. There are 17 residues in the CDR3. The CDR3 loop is CARSLRPGSSYNSPLHF. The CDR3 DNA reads TGTGCCAGAAGCTTGAGGCCGGGGAGCTCCTATAATTCACCCCTCCACTTT.

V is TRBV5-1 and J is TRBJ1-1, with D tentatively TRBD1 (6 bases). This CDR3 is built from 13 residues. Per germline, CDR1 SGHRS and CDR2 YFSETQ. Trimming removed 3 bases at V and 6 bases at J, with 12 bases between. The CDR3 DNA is TGCGCCAGCAGCTCGGGGGGGGCCTCTGAAGCTTTCTTT. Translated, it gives CASSSGGASEAFF. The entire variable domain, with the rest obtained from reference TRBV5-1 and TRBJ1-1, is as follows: KAGVTQTPRYLIKTRGQQVTLSCSPISGHRSVSWYQQTPGQGLQFLFEYFSETQRNKGNFPGRFSGRQFSNSRSEMNVSTLELGDSALYLCASSSGGASEAFFGQGTRLTVV.

The CDR3 DNA follows: TGTGCCAGCAGCTCGGGACAGGGTATGACTGAAGCTTTCTTT. Translated, it gives CASSSGQGMTEAFF. The chain has TRBV7-2 and TRBJ1-1, with 9 bases fitting TRBD1. The CDR3 has 14 amino acids. Germline loops: CDR1 SGHTA, CDR2 FQGNSA. The J segment lost 5 bases and the V segment lost 4 bases, leaving 5 bases of the junction unmatched.